Each of the 17 T cell receptor beta chains below was sequenced from the same sample in a study of cytomegalovirus exposure and HLA in healthy donors. PCR used 60 Vbeta primers and 13 Jbeta primers. Here immunoSEQ multiplex PCR was the method, and the copy in TCRdb shows in-frame clones only, minus some. This table has around 130,000 clones, about two thirds appearing once. Sequences were obtained from PBMCs. The receptors here all came from a human donor in good health.

On this clone itself: Other DNA sequences in the same sample also yield this CDR3. The J gene is TRBJ1-1, the V gene TRBV6-1; TRBD1 is a possible D gene (5 bases). CDR1 MNHNS and CDR2 SASEGT come from the germline V gene. The length of the CDR3 is 14 residues. V gave up 3 bases and J gave up 3 bases, with 11 bases separating them. CDR3 residues: CASSDSRVYTEAFF. Written as DNA, the CDR3 is TGTGCCAGCAGTGACAGCAGGGTTTACACTGAAGCTTTCTTT.

The gene calls are TRBV7-2 and TRBJ1-2, with TRBD1 matching over 8 bases. The ends lost 1 base at V and 8 bases at J; junction bases unmatched: 12. The CDR3 sequence is 16 residues long. Germline V CDR1 and CDR2: SGHTA, FQGNSA. CDR3 in amino acids: CASSLGAGQGFSGYTF. The CDR3 DNA sequence: TGTGCCAGCAGCTTAGGAGCAGGACAGGGATTTAGCGGCTACACCTTC.

Notes on this clone: The germline gene is not matched at one end of the junction; a read error may be the cause. This chain joins TRBV7-9 and TRBJ1-2; TRBD1 matches at 8 bases. Germline V CDR1 and CDR2: SEHNR, FQNEAQ (reference sequence). The CDR3 contains 14 residues. The CDR3 region has the DNA TGTTCCAGCAACCCGGACAGGGCTAACTATGGCTACACCTTC. Protein product: CSSNPDRANYGYTF. Filled out from reference TRBV7-9 and TRBJ1-2, the complete variable domain reads DTGVSQNPRHKITKRGQNVTFRCDPISEHNRLYWYRQTLGQGPEFLTYFQNEAQLEKSRLLSDRFSAERPKGSFSTLEIQRTEQGDSAMYLCSSNPDRANYGYTFGSGTRLTVV.

Only a few counts were recorded for this clone. The chain joins TRBV7-2 to TRBJ1-4; 9 bases fit TRBD1. The CDR3 spans 15 residues. V shed 1 base, J shed 6 bases, and the junction held 3 bases outside the gene matches. Germline V lookup: CDR1 SGHTA, CDR2 FQGNSA. The chain's CDR3 is CASSLVRDRDEKLFF. In DNA form, the CDR3 reads TGTGCCAGCAGCTTAGTCCGGGACAGGGATGAAAAACTGTTTTTT. The complete variable domain, with remaining parts taken from reference TRBV7-2 and TRBJ1-4, reads GAGVSQSPSNKVTEKGKDVELRCDPISGHTALYWYRQSLGQGLEFLIYFQGNSAPDKSGLPSDRFSAERTGGSVSTLTIQRTQQEDSAVYLCASSLVRDRDEKLFFGSGTQLSVL.

CDR3 DNA: TGTGCCCTCAGCAGTGGGACACGAGAACAGGCGTCTAACTATGGCTACACCTTC. It is translated as CALSSGTREQASNYGYTF. The J gene is TRBJ1-2, the V gene TRBV2; D is possibly TRBD1 (6 bases). This CDR3 spans 18 amino acids. V was cut by 11 bases and J by 0 bases, with 28 bases left in between. Germline V gene sequence: CDR1 SNHLY, CDR2 FYNNEI.

The chain has TRBV9 and TRBJ1-1, with D possibly TRBD1 on 6 matching bases. The CDR3 contains 13 residues. Trimming pared 5 bases from V and 4 bases from J, leaving 12 bases between. Per the germline V gene, CDR1 is SGDLS and CDR2 is YYNGEE. CDR3 coding DNA: TGTGCCAGCAGGGCGGCAGGGGCCACTGAAGCTTTCTTT. Amino acids: CASRAAGATEAFF.

For this clone: One end of the junction varies from germline; a read error may be responsible. The chain carries TRBV9 and TRBJ1-1; 8 bases fit TRBD1. Germline CDR1 and CDR2: SGDLS and YYNGEE. CDR3 length: 15 amino acids. CDR3 sequence (DNA): TGTGCCAGCGGCGTAGATCAGGGGGCGTTCACTGAAGCTTTCTTT. Encoded protein: CASGVDQGAFTEAFF. The full variable domain, in which reference TRBV9 and TRBJ1-1 provide the parts outside the CDR3, is DSGVTQTPKHLITATGQRVTLRCSPRSGDLSVYWYQQSLDQGLQFLIQYYNGEERAKGNILERFSAQQFPDLHSELNLSSLELGDSALYFCASGVDQGAFTEAFFGQGTRLTVV.

The genes are TRBV6-5 and TRBJ1-5; D unclear. The V gene's germline CDR1 is MNHEY and CDR2 SVGAGI. Trimming stripped 0 bases from V and 4 bases from J, with 7 bases between. CDR3 size: 14 residues. As DNA, the CDR3 is TGTGCCAGCAGTTACTCGGCGGAGAATCAGCCCCAGCATTTT. Translating gives CASSYSAENQPQHF.

This clone was observed a handful of times. The chain carries TRBV28 and TRBJ1-2; 7 bases line up with TRBD1. Per germline, CDR1 MDHEN and CDR2 SYDVKM. V lost 8 bases and J lost 2; bases outside the gene matches: 2. There are 12 residues in the CDR3. CDR3 DNA: TGTGCCAGCTTGGGACAGAACTATGGCTACACCTTC. This gives the protein CASLGQNYGYTF.

This clone turned up a few times. The chain links TRBV27 to TRBJ1-1, with D possibly matching TRBD1 (5 bases). CDR1 MNHEY and CDR2 SMNVEV come from the germline V gene (reference sequence). This CDR3 is built from 13 residues. V lost 3 bases and J lost 6, with 11 bases in between. CDR3 in DNA: TGTGCCAGCAGTTTCGGGGGAATCGCTGAAGCTTTCTTT. It translates to CASSFGGIAEAFF.

V is TRBV28 and J is TRBJ1-2, with 7 bases that match TRBD1. CDR3 length: 12 residues. Germline CDR1 and CDR2: MDHEN and SYDVKM. With V trimmed by 5 bases and J by 8 bases, 5 bases remained unmatched. CDR3 region: CASSPGTAGYTF. CDR3 in DNA: TGTGCCAGCAGTCCCGGGACAGCCGGCTACACCTTC.

CDR3 nucleotides: TGTGCCAGCAGTTTTCCGGGACAGATGAACACTGAAGCTTTCTTT. It is translated as CASSFPGQMNTEAFF. The chain employs TRBV6-5 and TRBJ1-1; 7 positions agree with TRBD1. Unmatched junction bases numbered 5, after V lost 4 bases and J lost 0 bases. Germline-derived CDR1 and CDR2 are MNHEY and SVGAGI. This CDR3 contains 15 residues.

The CDR3 DNA sequence: TGCAGCGTTGTAGGCAGGGTCACCTACGAGCAGTACTTC. Protein product: CSVVGRVTYEQYF. The rearrangement joins TRBV29-1 to TRBJ2-5, with D perhaps TRBD1 (5 bases). TRBJ2-7 matches the DNA end more closely, so the J call is doubtful. Germline CDR1 reads SQVTM; CDR2 reads ANQGSEA. The CDR3 runs to 13 residues.

This clone appeared a single time. The rearrangement links TRBV10-3 to TRBJ2-3, with 10 positions matching TRBD2. Germline loops: CDR1 ENHRY, CDR2 SYGVKD. With V trimmed by 3 bases and J by 13 bases, 7 bases remained unmatched. The CDR3 loop spans 13 amino acids. For the CDR3, the DNA is TGTGCCATCAGTGAATCGAGCGGGGGGGCTGAGTATTTT. It translates to CAISESSGGAEYF.

This clone was counted a few times. CDR3 DNA sequence: TGTGCCAGCAGCTTAGGACTAGCGATCGGCTATGAGCAGTTCTTC. Translated: CASSLGLAIGYEQFF. V gene TRBV11-2 combines with J gene TRBJ2-1; 8 nucleotides align to TRBD2. Per germline, CDR1 SGHAT and CDR2 FQNNGV. The CDR3 is made up of 15 amino acids. V lost 1 base to trimming and J lost 8 bases; unmatched junction nucleotides: 7.

V usage is TRBV11-1 and J usage is TRBJ1-1; 7 bases map to TRBD1. The CDR3 runs to 14 residues. After removal of 7 bases from V and 0 bases from J, the junction contained 5 bases not matched to a gene. The germline V gene has CDR1 SGHAT and CDR2 FQDESV (reference sequence). For the CDR3, the DNA is TGTGCCAGCACCCCCGGGACAGTGAACACTGAAGCTTTCTTT. Protein sequence: CASTPGTVNTEAFF.

CDR3: CASSTTGNYGYTF. The CDR3 DNA follows: TGTGCCAGCAGTACGACAGGAAACTATGGCTACACCTTC. The chain couples TRBV2 to TRBJ1-2, with D possibly TRBD1 on 6 matching bases. V lost 5 bases to trimming and J lost 2 bases, with 9 bases between them. The CDR3 length is 13 residues. Germline CDR1 is SNHLY and CDR2 is FYNNEI.